This T cell receptor beta chain is from a study of identical twins. TCRdb called the 5' RACE reads again in MiXCR, with one record for every CDR3 protein. The sample consists of more than 1.5 million distinct CDR3 sequences, about 30% of them appearing once. From germline, CDR1 is DFQATT and CDR2 SNEGSKA (reference sequence). The V end was cut by 0 bases, the J end by 13 bases, with 14 bases between. The CDR3 totals 12 residues. This clonotype showed up just a few times. Input material: cord blood. The receptor comes from a newborn girl in good health. The gene calls are TRBV20-1 and TRBJ2-3; D not resolved. The CDR3 DNA reads TGCAGTGCTAGAGATGTCCGGGCCTGGGAGTATTTT. It yields the protein CSARDVRAWEYF.